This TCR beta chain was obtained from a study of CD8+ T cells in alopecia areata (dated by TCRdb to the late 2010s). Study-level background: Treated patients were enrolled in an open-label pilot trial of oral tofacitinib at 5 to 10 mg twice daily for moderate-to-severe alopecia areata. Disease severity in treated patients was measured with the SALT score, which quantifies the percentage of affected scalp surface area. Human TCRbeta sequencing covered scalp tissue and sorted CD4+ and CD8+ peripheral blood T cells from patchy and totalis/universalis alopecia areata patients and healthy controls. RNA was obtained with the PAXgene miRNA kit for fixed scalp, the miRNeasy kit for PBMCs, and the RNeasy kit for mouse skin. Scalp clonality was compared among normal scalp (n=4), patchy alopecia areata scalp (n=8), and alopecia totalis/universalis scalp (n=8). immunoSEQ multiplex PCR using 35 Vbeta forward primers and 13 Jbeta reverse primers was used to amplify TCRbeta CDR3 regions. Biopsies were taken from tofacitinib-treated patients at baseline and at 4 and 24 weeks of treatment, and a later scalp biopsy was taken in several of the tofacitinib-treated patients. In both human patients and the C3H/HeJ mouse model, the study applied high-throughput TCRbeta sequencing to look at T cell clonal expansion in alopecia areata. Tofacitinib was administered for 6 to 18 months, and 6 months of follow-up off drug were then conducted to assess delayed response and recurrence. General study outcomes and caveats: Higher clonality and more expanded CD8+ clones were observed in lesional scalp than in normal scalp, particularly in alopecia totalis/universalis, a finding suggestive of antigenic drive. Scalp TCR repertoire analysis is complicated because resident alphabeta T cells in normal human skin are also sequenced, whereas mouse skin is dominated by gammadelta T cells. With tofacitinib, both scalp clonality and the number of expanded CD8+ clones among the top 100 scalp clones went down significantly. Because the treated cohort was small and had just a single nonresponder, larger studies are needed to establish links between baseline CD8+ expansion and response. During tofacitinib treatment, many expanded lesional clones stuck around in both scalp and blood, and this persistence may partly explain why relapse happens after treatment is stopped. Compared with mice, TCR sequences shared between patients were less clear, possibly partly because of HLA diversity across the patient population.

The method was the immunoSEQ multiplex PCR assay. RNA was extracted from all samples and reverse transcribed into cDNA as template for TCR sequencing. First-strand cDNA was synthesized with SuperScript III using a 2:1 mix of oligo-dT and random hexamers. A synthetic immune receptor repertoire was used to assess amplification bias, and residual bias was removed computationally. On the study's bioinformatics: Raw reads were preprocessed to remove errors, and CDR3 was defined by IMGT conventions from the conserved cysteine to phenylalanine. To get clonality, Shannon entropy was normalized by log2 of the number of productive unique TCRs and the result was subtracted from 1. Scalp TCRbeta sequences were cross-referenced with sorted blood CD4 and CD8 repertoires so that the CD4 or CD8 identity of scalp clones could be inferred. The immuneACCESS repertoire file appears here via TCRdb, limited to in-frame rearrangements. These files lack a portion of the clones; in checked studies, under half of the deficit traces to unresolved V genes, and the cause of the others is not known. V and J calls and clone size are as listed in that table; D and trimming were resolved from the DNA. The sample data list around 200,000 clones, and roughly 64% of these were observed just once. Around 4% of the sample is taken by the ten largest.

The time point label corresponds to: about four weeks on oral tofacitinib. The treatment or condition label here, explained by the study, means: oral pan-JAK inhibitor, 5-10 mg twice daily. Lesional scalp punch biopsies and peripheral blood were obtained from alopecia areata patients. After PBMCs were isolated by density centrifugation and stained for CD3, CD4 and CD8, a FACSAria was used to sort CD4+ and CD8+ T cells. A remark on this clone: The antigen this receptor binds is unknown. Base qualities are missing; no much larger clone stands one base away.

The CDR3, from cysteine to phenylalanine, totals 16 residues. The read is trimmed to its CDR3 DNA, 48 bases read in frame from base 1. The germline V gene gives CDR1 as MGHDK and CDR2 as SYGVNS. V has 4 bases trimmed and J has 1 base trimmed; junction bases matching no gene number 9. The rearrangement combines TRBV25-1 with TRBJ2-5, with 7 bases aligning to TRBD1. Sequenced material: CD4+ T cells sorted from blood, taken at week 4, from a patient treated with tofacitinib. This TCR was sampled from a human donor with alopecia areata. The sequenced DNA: TGTGCCAGCAGTGGAAGTGGGACAGCCGTCCAAGAGACCCAGTACTTC. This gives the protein CASSGSGTAVQETQYF. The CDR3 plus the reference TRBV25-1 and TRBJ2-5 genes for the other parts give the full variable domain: EADIYQTPRYLVIGTGKKITLECSQTMGHDKMYWYQQDPGMELHLIHYSYGVNSTEKGDLSSESTVSRIRTEHFPLTLESARPSHTSQYLCASSGSGTAVQETQYFGPGTRLLVL.